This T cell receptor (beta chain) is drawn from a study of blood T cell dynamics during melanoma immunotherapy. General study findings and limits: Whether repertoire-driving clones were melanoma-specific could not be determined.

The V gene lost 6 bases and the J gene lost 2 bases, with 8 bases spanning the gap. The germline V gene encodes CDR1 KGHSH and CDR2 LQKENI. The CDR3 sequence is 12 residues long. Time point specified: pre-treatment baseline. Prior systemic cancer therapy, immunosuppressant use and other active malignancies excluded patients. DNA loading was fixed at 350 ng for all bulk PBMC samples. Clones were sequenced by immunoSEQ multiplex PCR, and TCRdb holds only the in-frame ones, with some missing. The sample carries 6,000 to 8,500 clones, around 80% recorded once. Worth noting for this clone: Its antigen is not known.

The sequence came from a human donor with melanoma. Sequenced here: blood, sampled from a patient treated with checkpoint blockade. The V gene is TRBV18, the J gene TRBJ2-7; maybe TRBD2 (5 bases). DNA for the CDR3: TGTGCCAGCTCCCCCGGGGCCTACGAGCAGTACTTC. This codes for CASSPGAYEQYF.